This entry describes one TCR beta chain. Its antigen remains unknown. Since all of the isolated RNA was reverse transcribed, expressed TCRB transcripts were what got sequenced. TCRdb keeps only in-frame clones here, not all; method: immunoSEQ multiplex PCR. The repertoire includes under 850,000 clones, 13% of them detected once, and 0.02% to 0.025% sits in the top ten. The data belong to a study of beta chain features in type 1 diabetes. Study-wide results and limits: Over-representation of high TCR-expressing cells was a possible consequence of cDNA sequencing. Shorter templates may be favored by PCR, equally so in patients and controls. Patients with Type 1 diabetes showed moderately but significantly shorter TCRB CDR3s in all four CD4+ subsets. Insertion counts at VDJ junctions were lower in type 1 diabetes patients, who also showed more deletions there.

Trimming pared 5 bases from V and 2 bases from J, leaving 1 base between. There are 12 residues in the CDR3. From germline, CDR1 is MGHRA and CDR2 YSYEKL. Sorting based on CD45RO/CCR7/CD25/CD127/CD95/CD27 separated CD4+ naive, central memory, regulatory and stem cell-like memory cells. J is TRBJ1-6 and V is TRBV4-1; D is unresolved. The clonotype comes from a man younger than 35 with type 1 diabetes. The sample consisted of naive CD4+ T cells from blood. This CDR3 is CASSAYNSPLHF. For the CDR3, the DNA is TGCGCCAGCAGCGCCTATAATTCACCCCTCCACTTT.